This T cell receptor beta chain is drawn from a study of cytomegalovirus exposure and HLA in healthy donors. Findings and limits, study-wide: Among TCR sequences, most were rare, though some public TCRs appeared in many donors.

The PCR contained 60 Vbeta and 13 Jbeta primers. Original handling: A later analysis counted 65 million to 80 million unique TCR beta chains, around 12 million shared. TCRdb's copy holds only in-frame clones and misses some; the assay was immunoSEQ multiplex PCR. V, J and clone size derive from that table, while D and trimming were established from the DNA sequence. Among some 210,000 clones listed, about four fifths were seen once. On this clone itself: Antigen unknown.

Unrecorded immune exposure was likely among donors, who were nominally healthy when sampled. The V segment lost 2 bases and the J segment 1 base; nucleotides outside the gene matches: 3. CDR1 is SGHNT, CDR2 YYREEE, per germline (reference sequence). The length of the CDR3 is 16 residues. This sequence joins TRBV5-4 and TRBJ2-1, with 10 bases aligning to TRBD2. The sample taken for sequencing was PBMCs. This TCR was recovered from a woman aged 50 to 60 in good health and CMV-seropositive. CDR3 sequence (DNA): TGTGCCAGCAGCTTAAAACTAGCGGGGTCCTACAATGAGCAGTTCTTC. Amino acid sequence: CASSLKLAGSYNEQFF.